This T cell receptor beta chain was profiled in a study of blood T cell repertoires in COVID-19. About the study: Acute and convalescent COVID-19 specimens originated in the United States, Italy and Spain.

TCRdb's table, derived via immunoSEQ multiplex PCR, lists solely in-frame clones and lacks some. Among approximately 150,000 clones listed, 88% were seen once. This clone was recorded a few times. CDR3 length equals 16 residues. V gave up 3 bases and J gave up 3 bases, with 18 bases separating them. Germline CDR1 is LNHDA and CDR2 is SQIVND (reference sequence). The TCR sequence derives from a man aged 45-60 years who had recovered from COVID-19. Sequencing was done on a sample of peripheral blood. The chain recombines TRBV19 with TRBJ2-7, with a weak D call TRBD1 (6 bases). The CDR3, as DNA: TGTGCCAGTAGTATTCGGGACAATCCGACCCTCTACGAGCAGTACTTC. This gives the protein CASSIRDNPTLYEQYF.